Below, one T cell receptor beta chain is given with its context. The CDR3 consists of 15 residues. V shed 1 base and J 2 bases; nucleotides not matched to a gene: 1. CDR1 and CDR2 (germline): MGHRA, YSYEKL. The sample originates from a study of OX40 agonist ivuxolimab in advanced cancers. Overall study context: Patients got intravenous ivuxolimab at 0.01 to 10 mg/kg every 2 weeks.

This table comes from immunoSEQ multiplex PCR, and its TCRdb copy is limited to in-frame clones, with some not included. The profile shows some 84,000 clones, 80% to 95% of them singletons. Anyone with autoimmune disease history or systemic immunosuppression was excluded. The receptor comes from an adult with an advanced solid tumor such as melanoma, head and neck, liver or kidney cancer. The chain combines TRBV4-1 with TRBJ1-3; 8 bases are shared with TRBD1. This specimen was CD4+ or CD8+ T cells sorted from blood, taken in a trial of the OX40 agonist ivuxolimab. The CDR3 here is CASSQGQGTGNTIYF. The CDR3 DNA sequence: TGCGCCAGCAGCCAAGGACAGGGGACTGGAAACACCATATATTTT.